This paragraph covers one TCR beta chain sequence. The antigen remains unidentified. This may be a read error: a much more frequent sequence differs by one nucleotide. This record belongs to a study of tumor-infiltrating lymphocytes in primary liver carcinoma. Study details: Patients were both men and women, whose ages ran from 30 to 69 years. General study points: The study found a significantly higher top-250-clone fraction in tumors than in blood (p = 0.039).

The germline gives CDR1 ENHRY, CDR2 SYGVKD. The CDR3 loop spans 12 amino acids. In addition to blood RNA drawn from unsorted whole blood, germline DNA was extracted. No treatment had been given to the patients, who were chronically infected with HBV. Investigators obtained about 3.9 milliliters of peripheral blood ahead of surgery. Constant-region priming of approximately 500 ng total RNA yielded TCR beta cDNA. Amplification in three nested multiplex PCR rounds with slightly modified ARM-PCR gave rise to TCR beta libraries. Two initial PCR rounds of around 10 cycles each paired TRBV1-TRBV30 forward primers with a C-beta reverse primer. A single record per CDR3 protein comes from TCRdb applying MiXCR to the multiplex PCR reads. The table has approximately 340,000 distinct CDR3 sequences, less than 70% seen once.

The sequence came from a man aged 40-49 years with primary liver carcinoma and hepatitis B virus infection. Sequenced input: peripheral blood. The chain is built from TRBV10-3 and TRBJ2-7; D could derive from TRBD1 or TRBD2 (5 bases each). The CDR3 region is CVIAGTDGEQYF. As DNA, the CDR3 is TGTGTCATAGCCGGGACCGACGGCGAGCAGTACTTC.